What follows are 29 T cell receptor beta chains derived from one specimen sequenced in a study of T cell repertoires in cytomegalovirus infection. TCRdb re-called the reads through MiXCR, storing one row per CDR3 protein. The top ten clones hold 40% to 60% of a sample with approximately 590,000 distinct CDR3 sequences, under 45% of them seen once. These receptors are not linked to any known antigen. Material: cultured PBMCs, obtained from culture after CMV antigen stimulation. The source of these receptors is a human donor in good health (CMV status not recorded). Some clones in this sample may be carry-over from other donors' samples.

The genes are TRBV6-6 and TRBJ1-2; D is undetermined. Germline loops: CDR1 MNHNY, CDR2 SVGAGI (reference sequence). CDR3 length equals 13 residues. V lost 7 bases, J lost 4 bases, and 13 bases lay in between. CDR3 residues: CASTSGQFYGYTF. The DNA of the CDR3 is TGTGCCAGCACCTCTGGCCAATTCTATGGCTACACCTTC.

In DNA, the CDR3 is TGCGCCAGCAGCCAAAGCCCAGACAATTCACCCCTCCACTTT. Its translation: CASSQSPDNSPLHF. V and J are TRBV4-1 and TRBJ1-6; no clear D. This CDR3 is 14 amino acids long. Germline V gives CDR1 MGHRA, CDR2 YSYEKL. The germline V and J ends were trimmed by 2 bases and 7 bases, with 9 bases remaining between them.

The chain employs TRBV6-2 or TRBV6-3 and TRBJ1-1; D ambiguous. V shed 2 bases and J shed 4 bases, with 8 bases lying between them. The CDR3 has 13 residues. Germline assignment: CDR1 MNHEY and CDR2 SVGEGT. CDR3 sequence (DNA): TGTGCCAGCAGTTACGCCGGGAGCACTGAAGCTTTCTTT. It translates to CASSYAGSTEAFF.

CDR3 bases: TGCGCCAGCAGCCTTTTAGGACCGATGTTGAACACTGAAGCTTTCTTT. Encoded protein: CASSLLGPMLNTEAFF. This chain joins TRBV4-1 and TRBJ1-1; D ambiguous. CDR3 length: 16 residues. V was clipped by 4 bases and J by 0 bases, with 15 bases between them. CDR1 MGHRA and CDR2 YSYEKL come from the germline V gene.

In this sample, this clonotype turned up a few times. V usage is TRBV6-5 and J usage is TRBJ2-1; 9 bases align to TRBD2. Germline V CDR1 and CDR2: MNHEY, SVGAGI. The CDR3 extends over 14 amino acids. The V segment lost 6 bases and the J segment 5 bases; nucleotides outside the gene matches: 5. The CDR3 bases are TGTGCCAGCAGGCTAGCGGGGATTCACAATGAGCAGTTCTTC. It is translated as CASRLAGIHNEQFF.

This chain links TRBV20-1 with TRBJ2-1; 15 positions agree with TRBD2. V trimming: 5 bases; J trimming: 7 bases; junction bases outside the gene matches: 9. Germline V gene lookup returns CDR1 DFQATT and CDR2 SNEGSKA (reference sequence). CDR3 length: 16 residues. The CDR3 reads CSARPGTSGRWNEQFF. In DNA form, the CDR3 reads TGCAGTGCTCGCCCCGGGACTAGCGGGAGGTGGAATGAGCAGTTCTTC.

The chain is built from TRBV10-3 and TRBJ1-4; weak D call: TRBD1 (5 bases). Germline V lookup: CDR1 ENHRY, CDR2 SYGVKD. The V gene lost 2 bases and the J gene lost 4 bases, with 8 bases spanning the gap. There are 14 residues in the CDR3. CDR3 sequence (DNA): TGTGCCATCAGTGAGACAGGCGTTAATGAAAAACTGTTTTTT. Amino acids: CAISETGVNEKLFF.

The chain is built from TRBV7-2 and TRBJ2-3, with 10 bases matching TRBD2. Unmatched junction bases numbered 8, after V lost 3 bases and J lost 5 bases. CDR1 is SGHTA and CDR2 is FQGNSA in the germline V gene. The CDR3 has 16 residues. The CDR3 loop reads CASSFTSGTSGDTQYF. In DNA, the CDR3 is TGTGCCAGCAGCTTCACTAGCGGGACAAGTGGAGATACGCAGTATTTT.

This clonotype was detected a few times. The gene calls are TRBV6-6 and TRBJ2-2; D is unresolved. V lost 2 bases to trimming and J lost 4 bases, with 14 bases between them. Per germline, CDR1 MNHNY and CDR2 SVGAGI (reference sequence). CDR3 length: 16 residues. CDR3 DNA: TGTGCCAGCAGTTACCCTGTGGGGTTCGGCACCGGGGAGCTGTTTTTT. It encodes CASSYPVGFGTGELFF.

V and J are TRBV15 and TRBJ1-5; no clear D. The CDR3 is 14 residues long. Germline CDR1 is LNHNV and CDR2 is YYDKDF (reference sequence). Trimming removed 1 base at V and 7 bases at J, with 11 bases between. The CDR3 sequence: CATSRGNGAQPQHF. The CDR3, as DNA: TGTGCCACCAGCAGAGGGAATGGAGCGCAGCCCCAGCATTTT.

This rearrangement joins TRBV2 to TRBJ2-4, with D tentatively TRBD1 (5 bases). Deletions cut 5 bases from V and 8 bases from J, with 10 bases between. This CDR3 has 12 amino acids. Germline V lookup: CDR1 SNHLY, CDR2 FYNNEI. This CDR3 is CASSQGRDIQYF. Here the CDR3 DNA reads TGTGCCAGCAGTCAGGGTAGGGACATTCAGTACTTC.

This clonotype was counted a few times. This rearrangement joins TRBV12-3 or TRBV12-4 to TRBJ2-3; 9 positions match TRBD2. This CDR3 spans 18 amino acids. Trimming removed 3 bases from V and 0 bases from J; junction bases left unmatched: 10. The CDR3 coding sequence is TGTGCCAGCAGTTTGGGATTAGCGGGGGCGTTAAGCACAGATACGCAGTATTTT. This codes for CASSLGLAGALSTDTQYF.

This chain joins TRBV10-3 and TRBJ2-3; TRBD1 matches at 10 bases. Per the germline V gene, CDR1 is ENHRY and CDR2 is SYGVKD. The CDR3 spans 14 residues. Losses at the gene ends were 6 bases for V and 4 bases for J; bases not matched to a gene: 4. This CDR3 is CAIRGGQGADTQYF. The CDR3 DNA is TGTGCCATCAGGGGTGGACAGGGGGCAGATACGCAGTATTTT.

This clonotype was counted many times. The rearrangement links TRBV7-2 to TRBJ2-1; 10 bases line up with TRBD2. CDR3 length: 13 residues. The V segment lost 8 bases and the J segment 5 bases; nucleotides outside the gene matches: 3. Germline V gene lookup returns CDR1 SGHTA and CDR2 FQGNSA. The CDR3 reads CASGTSAHNEQFF. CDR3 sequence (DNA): TGTGCCAGCGGGACTAGCGCACACAATGAGCAGTTCTTC.

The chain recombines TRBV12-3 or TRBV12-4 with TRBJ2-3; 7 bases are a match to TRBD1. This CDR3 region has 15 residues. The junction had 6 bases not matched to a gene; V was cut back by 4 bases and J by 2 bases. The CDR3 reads CASSSRQGLTDTQYF. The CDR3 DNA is TGTGCCAGCAGTTCCCGACAGGGCCTCACAGATACGCAGTATTTT.

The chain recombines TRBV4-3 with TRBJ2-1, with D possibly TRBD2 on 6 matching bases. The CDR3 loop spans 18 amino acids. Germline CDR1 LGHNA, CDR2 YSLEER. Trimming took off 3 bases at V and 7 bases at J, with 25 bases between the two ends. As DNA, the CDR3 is TGCGCCAGCAGCCATAGGTCAACGGGGGTTACCCCACAAAATGAGCAGTTCTTC. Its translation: CASSHRSTGVTPQNEQFF.

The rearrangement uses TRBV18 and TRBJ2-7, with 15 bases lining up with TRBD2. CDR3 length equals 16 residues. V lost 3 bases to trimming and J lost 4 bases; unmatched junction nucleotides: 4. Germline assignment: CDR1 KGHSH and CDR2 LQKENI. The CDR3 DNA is TGTGCCAGCTCACCCCCGGGACTAGCGGGAGGATACGAGCAGTACTTC. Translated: CASSPPGLAGGYEQYF.

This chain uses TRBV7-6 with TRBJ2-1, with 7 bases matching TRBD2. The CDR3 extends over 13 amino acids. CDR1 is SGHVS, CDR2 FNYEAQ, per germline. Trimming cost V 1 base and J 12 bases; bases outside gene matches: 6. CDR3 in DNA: TGTGCCAGCAGCTTAGAGTCGGGGGGTGGGCAGTTCTTC. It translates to CASSLESGGGQFF.

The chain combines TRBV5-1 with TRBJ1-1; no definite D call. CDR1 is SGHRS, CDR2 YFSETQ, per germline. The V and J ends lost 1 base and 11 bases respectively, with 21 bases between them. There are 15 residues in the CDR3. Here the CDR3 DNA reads TGCGCCAGCAGCTTGCGGGAACCCAGTGAGGAGATGGCTTTCTTT. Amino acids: CASSLREPSEEMAFF.

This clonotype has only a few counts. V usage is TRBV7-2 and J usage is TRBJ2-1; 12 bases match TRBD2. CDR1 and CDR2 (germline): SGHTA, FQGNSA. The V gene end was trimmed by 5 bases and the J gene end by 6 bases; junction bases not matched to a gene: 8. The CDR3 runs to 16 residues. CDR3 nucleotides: TGTGCCAGCAGCCAGGCTCGACTAGCGGGGGCCAATGAGCAGTTCTTC. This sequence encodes CASSQARLAGANEQFF.

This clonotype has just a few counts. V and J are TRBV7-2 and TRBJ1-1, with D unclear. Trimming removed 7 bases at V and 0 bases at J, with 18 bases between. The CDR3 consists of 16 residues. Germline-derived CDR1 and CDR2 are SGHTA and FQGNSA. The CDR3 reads CASNQGPGAVNTEAFF. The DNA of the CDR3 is TGTGCCAGCAATCAAGGGCCCGGAGCGGTGAACACTGAAGCTTTCTTT.

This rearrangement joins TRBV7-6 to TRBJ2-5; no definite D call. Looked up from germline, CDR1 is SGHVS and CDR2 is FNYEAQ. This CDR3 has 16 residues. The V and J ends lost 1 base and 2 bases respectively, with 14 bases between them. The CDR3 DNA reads TGTGCCAGCAGCTTAGTAGAGTCGCGGTGGCAAGAGACCCAGTACTTC. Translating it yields CASSLVESRWQETQYF.

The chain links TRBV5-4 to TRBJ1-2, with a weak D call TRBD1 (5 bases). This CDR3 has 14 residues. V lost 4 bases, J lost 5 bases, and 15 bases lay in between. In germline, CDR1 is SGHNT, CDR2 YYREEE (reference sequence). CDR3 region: CASSRPDSDYGYTF. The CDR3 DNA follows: TGTGCCAGCAGCCGACCCGACAGTGATTATGGCTACACCTTC.

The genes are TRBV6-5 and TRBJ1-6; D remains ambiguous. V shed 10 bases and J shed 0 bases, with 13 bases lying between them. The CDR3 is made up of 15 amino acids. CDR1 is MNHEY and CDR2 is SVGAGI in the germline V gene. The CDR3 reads CATLELSSYNSPLHF. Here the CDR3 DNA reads TGTGCCACGCTTGAGCTGAGCTCCTATAATTCACCCCTCCACTTT.

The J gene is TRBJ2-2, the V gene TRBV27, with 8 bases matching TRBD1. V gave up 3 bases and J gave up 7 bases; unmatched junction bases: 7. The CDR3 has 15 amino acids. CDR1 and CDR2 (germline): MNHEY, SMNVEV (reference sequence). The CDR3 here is CASSLRTGRNGELFF. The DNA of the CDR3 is TGTGCCAGCAGTTTGAGGACAGGGCGTAACGGGGAGCTGTTTTTT.

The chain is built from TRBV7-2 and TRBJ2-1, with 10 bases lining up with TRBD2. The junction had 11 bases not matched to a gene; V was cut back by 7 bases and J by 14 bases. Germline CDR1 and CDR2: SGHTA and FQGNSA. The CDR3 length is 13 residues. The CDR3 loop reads CASTALAGSGKFF. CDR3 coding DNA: TGTGCCAGCACCGCACTAGCGGGATCGGGGAAGTTCTTC.

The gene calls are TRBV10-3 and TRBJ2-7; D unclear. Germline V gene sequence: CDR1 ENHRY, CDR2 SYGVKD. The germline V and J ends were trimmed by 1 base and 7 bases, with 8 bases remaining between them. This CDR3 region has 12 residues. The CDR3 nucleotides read TGTGCCATCAGTGAGTTTGCCGGGGAGCAGTACTTC. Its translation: CAISEFAGEQYF.

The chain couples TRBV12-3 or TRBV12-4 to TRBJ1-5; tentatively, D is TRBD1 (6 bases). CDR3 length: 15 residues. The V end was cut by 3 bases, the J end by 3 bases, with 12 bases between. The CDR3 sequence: CASSFRQANNQPQHF. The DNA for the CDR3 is TGTGCCAGCAGTTTTCGACAGGCGAACAATCAGCCCCAGCATTTT.

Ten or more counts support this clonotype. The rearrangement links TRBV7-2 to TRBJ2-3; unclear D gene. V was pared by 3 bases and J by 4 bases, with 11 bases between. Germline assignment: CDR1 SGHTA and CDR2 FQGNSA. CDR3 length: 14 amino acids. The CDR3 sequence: CASSFPGLSDTQYF. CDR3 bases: TGTGCCAGCAGCTTTCCAGGCCTTTCAGATACGCAGTATTTT.